The clone carrying this T cell receptor (beta chain) has a single count. CDR1 and CDR2 (germline): MDHEN, SYDVKM. Trimming took off 3 bases at V and 5 bases at J, with 9 bases between the two ends. The CDR3 consists of 13 residues. TCRdb's table, derived via immunoSEQ multiplex PCR, lists solely in-frame clones and lacks some. The data contain approximately 100,000 clones, roughly nine tenths of them singletons. The sample comes from a study of control samples from healthy donors and cancer patients. The chain recombines TRBV28 with TRBJ2-3; D uncertain. Sequences were obtained from blood. This TCR was recovered from a human donor in good health. The donor label of this sample is uncertain. CDR3: CASSLFDKDTQYF. The CDR3 nucleotides read TGTGCCAGCAGTTTGTTTGACAAAGATACGCAGTATTTT. The full variable domain, with the rest looked up from reference TRBV28 and TRBJ2-3, is DVKVTQSSRYLVKRTGEKVFLECVQDMDHENMFWYRQDPGLGLRLIYFSYDVKMKEKGDIPEGYSVSREKKERFSLILESASTNQTSMYLCASSLFDKDTQYFGPGTRLTVL.